A selection of T cell receptor beta chains follows, all from one sample in a study of T cells in Graves' hyperthyroidism and ophthalmopathy. Using its own MiXCR run on the multiplex PCR reads, TCRdb lists one record per CDR3 protein. This sample has about 560,000 distinct CDR3 sequences, with around 16% found just once. Input material: blood. The receptors originated from a woman between 25 and 40 years old with Graves' hyperthyroidism. Each CDR3 is given with its conserved first and last residue. D genes are given only for firm matches. Size is stated as once, few, many, or a class for an expanded clone.

V	size	D	J	CDR3	DNA
TRBV30	many	TRBD1	TRBJ2-1	CAWREQGAYNEQFF	TGTGCCTGGAGGGAACAGGGGGCTTACAATGAGCAGTTCTTC
TRBV30	many	.	TRBJ2-1	CAWSVVGSPYNEQFF	TGTGCCTGGAGTGTGGTCGGTTCTCCGTACAATGAGCAGTTCTTC
TRBV18	few	.	TRBJ2-1	CASSPRVYNEQFF	TGTGCCAGCTCACCAAGGGTATACAATGAGCAGTTCTTC
TRBV11-2	many	TRBD1	TRBJ2-1	CASSPGTGSANEQFF	TGTGCCAGCAGCCCCGGGACAGGGTCCGCCAATGAGCAGTTCTTC
TRBV28	few	.	TRBJ2-7	CASTQSRELYEQYF	TGTGCCAGCACTCAAAGCAGAGAACTCTACGAGCAGTACTTC
TRBV4-3	once	.	TRBJ1-1	CASSQGAPLEAFF	TGCGCCAGCAGCCAAGGGGCCCCCCTTGAGGCTTTCTTT
TRBV4-2	many	TRBD1	TRBJ2-7	CASSQDRDRVAYEQYF	TGTGCCAGCAGCCAAGATAGGGACAGGGTTGCCTACGAGCAGTACTTC
TRBV18	many	.	TRBJ1-6	CASSPSQPSTSSPLHF	TGTGCCAGCTCACCAAGCCAACCCAGCACAAGTTCACCCCTCCACTTT
TRBV20-1	many	.	TRBJ2-7	CSARLPNGEQYF	TGCAGTGCTAGACTGCCGAATGGCGAGCAGTACTTC
TRBV20-1	many	TRBD1	TRBJ2-3	CSASSQGAPTDTQYF	TGCAGTGCTAGTTCCCAGGGGGCCCCCACAGATACGCAGTATTTT